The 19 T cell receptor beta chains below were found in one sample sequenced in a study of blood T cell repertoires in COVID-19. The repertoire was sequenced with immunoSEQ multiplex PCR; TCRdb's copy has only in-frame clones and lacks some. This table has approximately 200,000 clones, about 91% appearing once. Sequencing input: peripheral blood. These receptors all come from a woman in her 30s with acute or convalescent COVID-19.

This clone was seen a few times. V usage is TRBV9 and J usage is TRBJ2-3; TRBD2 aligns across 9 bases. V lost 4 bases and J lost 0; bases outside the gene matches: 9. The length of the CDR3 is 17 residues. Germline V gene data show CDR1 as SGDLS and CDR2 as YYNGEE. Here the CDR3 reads CASSRGGTSRSTDTQYF. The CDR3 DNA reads TGTGCCAGCAGCCGAGGGGGGACTAGCCGCAGCACAGATACGCAGTATTTT.

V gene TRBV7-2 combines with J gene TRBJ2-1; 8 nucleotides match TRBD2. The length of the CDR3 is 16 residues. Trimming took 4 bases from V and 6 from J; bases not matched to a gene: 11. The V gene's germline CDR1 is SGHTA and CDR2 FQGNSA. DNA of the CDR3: TGTGCCAGCAGCTCCCTCGTGGGACTAGGGCCCAATGAGCAGTTCTTC. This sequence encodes CASSSLVGLGPNEQFF.

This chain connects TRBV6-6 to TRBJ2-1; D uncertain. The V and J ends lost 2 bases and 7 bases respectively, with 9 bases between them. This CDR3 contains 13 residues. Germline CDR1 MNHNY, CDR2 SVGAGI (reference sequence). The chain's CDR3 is CASSYVTFNEQFF. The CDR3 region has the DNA TGTGCCAGCAGTTACGTCACATTTAATGAGCAGTTCTTC.

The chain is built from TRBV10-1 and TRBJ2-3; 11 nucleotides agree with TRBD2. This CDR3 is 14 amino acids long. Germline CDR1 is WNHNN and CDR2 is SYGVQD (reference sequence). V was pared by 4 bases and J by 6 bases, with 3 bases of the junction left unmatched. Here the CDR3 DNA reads TGCGCCAGCAGTGTAGCGGGAGGGGATGATACGCAGTATTTT. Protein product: CASSVAGGDDTQYF.

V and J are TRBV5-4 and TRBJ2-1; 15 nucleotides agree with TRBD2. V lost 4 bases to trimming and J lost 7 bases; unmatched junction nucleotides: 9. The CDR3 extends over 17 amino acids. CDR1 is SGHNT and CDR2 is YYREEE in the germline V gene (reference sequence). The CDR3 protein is CASSLGLAGGQGNEQFF. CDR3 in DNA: TGTGCCAGCAGCCTAGGACTAGCGGGAGGGCAGGGGAATGAGCAGTTCTTC. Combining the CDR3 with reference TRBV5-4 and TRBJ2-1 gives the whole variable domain ETGVTQSPTHLIKTRGQQVTLRCSSQSGHNTVSWYQQALGQGPQFIFQYYREEENGRGNFPPRFSGLQFPNYSSELNVNALELDDSALYLCASSLGLAGGQGNEQFFGPGTRLTVL.

The CDR3 loop reads CASGGGTNTGELFF. The CDR3 coding sequence is TGTGCCAGCGGGGGGGGTACGAACACCGGGGAGCTGTTTTTT. This chain connects TRBV2 to TRBJ2-2, with 7 bases fitting TRBD2. Trimming took 8 bases from V and 0 from J; bases not matched to a gene: 3. In germline, CDR1 is SNHLY, CDR2 FYNNEI. This CDR3 has 14 amino acids.

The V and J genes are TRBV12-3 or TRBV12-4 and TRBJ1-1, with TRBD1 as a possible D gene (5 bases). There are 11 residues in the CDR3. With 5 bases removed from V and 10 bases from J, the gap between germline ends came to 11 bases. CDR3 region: CASSNPGLAFF. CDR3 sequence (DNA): TGTGCCAGCAGTAACCCGGGACTAGCTTTCTTT.

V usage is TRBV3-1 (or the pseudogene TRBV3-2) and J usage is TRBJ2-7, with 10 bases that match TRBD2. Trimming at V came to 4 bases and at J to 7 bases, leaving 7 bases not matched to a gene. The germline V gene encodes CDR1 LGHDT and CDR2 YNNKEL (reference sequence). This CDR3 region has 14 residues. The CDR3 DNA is TGTGCCAGCAGCCGGAGCGGGAGGGCGAGTGAGCAGTACTTC. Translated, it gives CASSRSGRASEQYF.

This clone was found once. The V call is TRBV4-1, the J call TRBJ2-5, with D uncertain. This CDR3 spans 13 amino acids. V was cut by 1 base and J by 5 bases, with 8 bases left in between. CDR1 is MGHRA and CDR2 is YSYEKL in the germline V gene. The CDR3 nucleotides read TGCGCCAGCAGCCAAGGTAGTCGGGAGACCCAGTACTTC. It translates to CASSQGSRETQYF.

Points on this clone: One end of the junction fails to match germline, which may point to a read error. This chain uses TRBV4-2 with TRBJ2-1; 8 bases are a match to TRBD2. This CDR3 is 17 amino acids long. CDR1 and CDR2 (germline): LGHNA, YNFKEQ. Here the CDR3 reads CATSPSAGEDPYNEQFF. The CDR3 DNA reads TGTGCCACCAGCCCTTCAGCGGGAGAGGACCCCTACAATGAGCAGTTCTTC.

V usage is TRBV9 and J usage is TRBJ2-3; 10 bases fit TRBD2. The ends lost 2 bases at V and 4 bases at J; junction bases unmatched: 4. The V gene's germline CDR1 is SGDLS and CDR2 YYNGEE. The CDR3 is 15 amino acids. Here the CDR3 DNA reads TGTGCCAGCAGCGTGTCTAGCGGGAGTCCAGATACGCAGTATTTT. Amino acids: CASSVSSGSPDTQYF.

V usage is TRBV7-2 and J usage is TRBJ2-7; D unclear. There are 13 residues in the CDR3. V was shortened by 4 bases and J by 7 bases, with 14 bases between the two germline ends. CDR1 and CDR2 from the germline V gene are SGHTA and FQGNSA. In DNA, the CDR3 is TGTGCCAGCAGCTCCACTCCTAGAGCGGAGCAGTACTTC. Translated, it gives CASSSTPRAEQYF. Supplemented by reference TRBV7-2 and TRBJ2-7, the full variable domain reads GAGVSQSPSNKVTEKGKDVELRCDPISGHTALYWYRQSLGQGLEFLIYFQGNSAPDKSGLPSDRFSAERTGGSVSTLTIQRTQQEDSAVYLCASSSTPRAEQYFGPGTRLTVT.

CDR3 nucleotide sequence: TGTGCCACCAGTGATTCGCGTGCGGCTACCTACAATGAGCAGTTCTTC. Its protein product is CATSDSRAATYNEQFF. The chain links TRBV24-1 to TRBJ2-1; D not certain. This CDR3 contains 16 residues. CDR1 and CDR2 from the germline V gene are KGHDR and SFDVKD. The V end was cut by 2 bases, the J end by 2 bases, with 12 bases between.

The CDR3 spells CASSRRTSSTDTQYF. For the CDR3, the DNA is TGTGCCAGCAGCCGCCGGACTTCGAGCACAGATACGCAGTATTTT. The rearrangement uses TRBV5-6 and TRBJ2-3, with a tentative D call TRBD2 (5 bases). The germline CDR1 and CDR2 sequences are SGHDT and YYEEEE. The CDR3 is 15 residues long. V gave up 4 bases and J gave up 0 bases, with 12 bases separating them.

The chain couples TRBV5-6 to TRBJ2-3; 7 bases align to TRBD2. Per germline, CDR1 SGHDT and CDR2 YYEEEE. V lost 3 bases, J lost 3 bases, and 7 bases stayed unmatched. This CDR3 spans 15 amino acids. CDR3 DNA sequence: TGTGCCAGCAGCTATGCCGGGAGGTTGACAGATACGCAGTATTTT. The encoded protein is CASSYAGRLTDTQYF. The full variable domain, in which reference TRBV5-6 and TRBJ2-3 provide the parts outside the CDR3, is DAGVTQSPTHLIKTRGQQVTLRCSPKSGHDTVSWYQQALGQGPQFIFQYYEEEERQRGNFPDRFSGHQFPNYSSELNVNALLLGDSALYLCASSYAGRLTDTQYFGPGTRLTVL.

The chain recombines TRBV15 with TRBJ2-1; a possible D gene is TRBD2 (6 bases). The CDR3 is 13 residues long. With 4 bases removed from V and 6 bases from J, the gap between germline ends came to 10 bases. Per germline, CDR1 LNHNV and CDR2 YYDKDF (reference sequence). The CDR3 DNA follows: TGTGCCACCAGCACCTCACTAGCCAATGAGCAGTTCTTC. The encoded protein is CATSTSLANEQFF.

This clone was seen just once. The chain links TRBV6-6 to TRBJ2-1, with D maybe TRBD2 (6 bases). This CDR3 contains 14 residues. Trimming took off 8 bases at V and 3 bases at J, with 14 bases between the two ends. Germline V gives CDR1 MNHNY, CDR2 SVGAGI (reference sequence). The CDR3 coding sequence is TGTGCCAGCGTCCCGGGGACTGTCTACAATGAGCAGTTCTTC. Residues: CASVPGTVYNEQFF.

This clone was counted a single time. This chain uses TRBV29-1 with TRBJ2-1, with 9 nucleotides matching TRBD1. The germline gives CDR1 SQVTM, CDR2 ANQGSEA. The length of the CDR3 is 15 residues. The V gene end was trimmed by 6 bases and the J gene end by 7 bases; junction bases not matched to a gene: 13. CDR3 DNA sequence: TGCAGCGTCGAGCCGGGACAGGGTCTTTGGAATGAGCAGTTCTTC. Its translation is CSVEPGQGLWNEQFF.

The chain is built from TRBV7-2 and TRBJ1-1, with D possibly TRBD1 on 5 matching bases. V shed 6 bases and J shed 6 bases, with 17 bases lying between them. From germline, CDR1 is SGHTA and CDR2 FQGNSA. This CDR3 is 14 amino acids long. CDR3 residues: CASSHRDFGPEAFF. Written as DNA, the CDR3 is TGTGCCAGCAGTCACCGGGACTTTGGGCCTGAAGCTTTCTTT.